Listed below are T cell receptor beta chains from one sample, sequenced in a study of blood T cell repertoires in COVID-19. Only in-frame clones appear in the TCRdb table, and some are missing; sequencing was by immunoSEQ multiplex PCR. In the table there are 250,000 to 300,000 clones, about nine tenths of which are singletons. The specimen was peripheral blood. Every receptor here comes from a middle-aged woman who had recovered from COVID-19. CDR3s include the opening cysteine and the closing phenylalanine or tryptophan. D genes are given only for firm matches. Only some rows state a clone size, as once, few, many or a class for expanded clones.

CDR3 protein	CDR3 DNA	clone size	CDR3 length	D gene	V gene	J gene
CASSLVGVTEAFF	TGTGCCAGCAGCTTGGTCGGAGTAACCGAAGCTTTCTTT	-	13	-	TRBV5-5	TRBJ1-1
CASNEEQGVNEQYF	TGTGCCAGCAACGAAGAACAGGGAGTGAACGAGCAGTACTTC	-	14	-	TRBV5-6	TRBJ2-7
CSAKTGGMQTQYF	TGCAGCGCAAAGACAGGGGGGATGCAGACCCAGTACTTC	-	13	TRBD1	TRBV29-1	TRBJ2-5
CASSSLGGNTGELFF	TGTGCTAGCAGCTCACTCGGGGGAAACACCGGGGAGCTGTTTTTT	-	15	-	TRBV7-7	TRBJ2-2
CASSLETGHGNQPQHF	TGTGCCAGCAGCTTGGAGACAGGACATGGCAATCAGCCCCAGCATTTT	-	16	-	TRBV5-8	TRBJ1-5
CASSLKGYTEAFF	TGTGCCAGCAGTTTAAAGGGGTACACTGAAGCTTTCTTT	-	13	-	TRBV27	TRBJ1-1
CASSLLSISVDTQYF	TGTGCCAGCAGCTTACTCTCAATTAGTGTGGATACGCAGTATTTT	-	15	-	TRBV7-2	TRBJ2-3
CASGWNRGPNQPQHF	TGTGCCAGCGGATGGAACAGGGGCCCTAATCAGCCCCAGCATTTT	-	15	TRBD1	TRBV6-5	TRBJ1-5
CASRREQGNYGYTF	TGTGCCAGTAGAAGGGAACAGGGTAACTATGGCTACACCTTC	-	14	-	TRBV19	TRBJ1-2
CANLPPGENQETQYF	TGTGCCAATCTCCCGCCCGGGGAAAACCAAGAGACCCAGTACTTC	-	15	-	TRBV18	TRBJ2-5
CSAAGGGYTF	TGCAGTGCCGCGGGGGGCGGCTACACCTTC	-	10	-	TRBV20-1	TRBJ1-2
CASSHGQLYGYTF	TGTGCCAGCAGCCACGGACAGCTCTATGGCTACACCTTC	many	13	-	TRBV6-5	TRBJ1-2
CASNPGQGNEQFF	TGTGCCAGTAATCCGGGACAGGGGAATGAGCAGTTCTTC	-	13	TRBD1	TRBV11-1	TRBJ2-1
CASSIRDTNQPQHF	TGTGCCAGTAGTATAAGGGACACAAATCAGCCCCAGCATTTT	-	14	-	TRBV19	TRBJ1-5
CASSPKGTGGYEQYF	TGCGCCAGCAGCCCGAAAGGGACAGGGGGATACGAGCAGTACTTC	-	15	TRBD1	TRBV5-1	TRBJ2-7
CASSLAAIGETQYF	TGCGCCAGCAGCTTGGCTGCCATCGGGGAGACCCAGTACTTC	-	14	-	TRBV5-1	TRBJ2-5
CASSLKQNYGYTF	TGTGCCAGCAGTTTAAAGCAAAACTATGGCTACACCTTC	-	13	-	TRBV12-3/TRBV12-4	TRBJ1-2
CASSFGNTDTQYF	TGTGCCAGCAGCTTCGGGAACACAGATACGCAGTATTTT	-	13	-	TRBV7-3	TRBJ2-3
CASSATGGVPLYEQYF	TGCGCCAGCAGCGCCACTGGAGGGGTCCCCCTCTACGAGCAGTACTTC	-	16	-	TRBV5-1	TRBJ2-7
CASSSGWGQPQHF	TGTGCCAGCAGTTCAGGGTGGGGTCAGCCCCAGCATTTT	-	13	-	TRBV12-3/TRBV12-4	TRBJ1-5
CASLNRGRDNSPLHF	TGTGCCAGTTTAAACAGGGGTAGAGATAATTCACCCCTCCACTTT	-	15	TRBD1	TRBV28	TRBJ1-6
CASSLTDRRVWYGYTF	TGTGCCAGCAGCTTAACGGACAGGCGGGTTTGGTATGGCTACACCTTC	-	16	TRBD1	TRBV7-9	TRBJ1-2
CASSSRVRSYEQYF	TGTGCCAGCTCAAGCCGGGTCAGATCCTACGAGCAGTACTTC	-	14	-	TRBV18	TRBJ2-7
CASSLQLTYNEQFF	TGTGCCAGCAGCTTACAGTTAACCTACAATGAGCAGTTCTTC	-	14	-	TRBV7-2	TRBJ2-1
CASSAGPKPQETQYF	TGTGCCAGCAGTGCGGGACCGAAACCCCAAGAGACCCAGTACTTC	-	15	-	TRBV7-6	TRBJ2-5
CASSWTANTGELFF	TGTGCCAGCAGCTGGACAGCGAACACCGGGGAGCTGTTTTTT	-	14	-	TRBV9	TRBJ2-2
CASSSDRTNYGYTF	TGTGCCAGCAGTTCGGACAGGACTAACTATGGCTACACCTTC	-	14	TRBD1	TRBV2	TRBJ1-2
CASSSGQVSSGDETQYF	TGTGCCAGCAGCTCAGGGCAGGTCTCCTCCGGCGATGAGACCCAGTACTTC	few	17	-	TRBV11-3	TRBJ2-5
CASSQERDSYYGYTF	TGCGCCAGCAGCCAAGAACGGGACAGCTACTATGGCTACACCTTC	-	15	TRBD1	TRBV4-3	TRBJ1-2
CASSFPGHETF	TGTGCCAGCAGTTTTCCGGGACACGAGACCTTC	-	11	-	TRBV12-3/TRBV12-4	TRBJ1-2
CASSYSATGFFNTEAFF	TGTGCCAGCAGTTACTCGGCCACAGGGTTTTTTAACACTGAAGCTTTCTTT	once	17	-	TRBV6-2/TRBV6-3	TRBJ1-1
CSVEAWTGGSEAFF	TGCAGCGTTGAAGCCTGGACAGGGGGGTCTGAAGCTTTCTTT	-	14	TRBD1	TRBV29-1	TRBJ1-1
CASSLSPGNTEAFF	TGTGCCAGCAGTTTATCGCCAGGGAACACTGAAGCTTTCTTT	-	14	-	TRBV27	TRBJ1-1
CASSRGESYSNQPQHF	TGTGCCAGCAGCCGGGGAGAGAGCTATAGCAATCAGCCCCAGCATTTT	-	16	-	TRBV2	TRBJ1-5
CASSSPWDRTSTDTQYF	TGTGCCAGCAGCTCACCTTGGGACAGAACTAGCACAGATACGCAGTATTTT	-	17	TRBD1	TRBV7-9	TRBJ2-3
CASSFTGDTEAFF	TGTGCCAGCAGCTTTACAGGGGACACTGAAGCTTTCTTT	-	13	TRBD1	TRBV5-5	TRBJ1-1
CASSYTWTGSYEQYF	TGTGCCAGCAGTTACACCTGGACTGGTTCCTACGAGCAGTACTTC	-	15	-	TRBV6-2/TRBV6-3	TRBJ2-7